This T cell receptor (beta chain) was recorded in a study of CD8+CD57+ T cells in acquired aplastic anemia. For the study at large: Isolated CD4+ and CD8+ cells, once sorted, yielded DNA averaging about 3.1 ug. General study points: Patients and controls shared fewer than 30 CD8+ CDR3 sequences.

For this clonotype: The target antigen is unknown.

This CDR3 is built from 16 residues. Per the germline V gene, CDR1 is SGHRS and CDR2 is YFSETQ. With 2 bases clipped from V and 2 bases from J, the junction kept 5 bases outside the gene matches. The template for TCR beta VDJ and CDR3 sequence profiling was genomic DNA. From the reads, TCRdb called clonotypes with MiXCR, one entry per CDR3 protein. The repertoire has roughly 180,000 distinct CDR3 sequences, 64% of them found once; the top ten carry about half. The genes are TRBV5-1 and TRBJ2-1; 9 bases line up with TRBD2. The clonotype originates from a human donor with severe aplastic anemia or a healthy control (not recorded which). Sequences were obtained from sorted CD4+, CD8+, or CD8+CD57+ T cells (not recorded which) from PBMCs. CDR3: CASSLIAGAAYNEQFF. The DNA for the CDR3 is TGCGCCAGCAGCTTAATAGCGGGGGCCGCCTACAATGAGCAGTTCTTC.